A selection of T cell receptor beta chains follows, all from one sample in a study of blood T cell repertoires in COVID-19. Sequenced by immunoSEQ multiplex PCR; TCRdb stores in-frame clones only, minus some. Of 140,000 to 150,000 clones detected, around 86% appear once; the ten largest clones hold about 4.1%. Material for sequencing was PBMCs or T cells enriched from blood (not recorded which). The receptors were gathered from a man aged 45-60 years who had recovered from COVID-19. Each CDR3 is given with its conserved first and last residue. D genes are given only for firm matches. Not every row has a clone size; where given, it reads once, few, many or a size class.

clone size,V gene,D gene,J gene,CDR3 protein,CDR3 DNA
once,TRBV19,.,TRBJ1-2,CASSPGLSIYGYTF,TGTGCCAGTAGCCCGGGACTTTCCATCTATGGCTACACCTTC
.,TRBV3-1/TRBV3-2,TRBD1,TRBJ1-4,CATGTGLNEKLFF,TGTGCCACCGGGACAGGGCTTAATGAAAAACTGTTTTTT
.,TRBV9,TRBD1,TRBJ2-1,CASSVGLGTGGKNEQFF,TGTGCCAGCAGCGTAGGGTTGGGGACAGGGGGCAAGAATGAGCAGTTCTTC
.,TRBV7-3,TRBD2,TRBJ2-1,CASSLMLAANNEQFF,TGTGCCAGCAGCTTAATGCTAGCGGCAAACAATGAGCAGTTCTTC
.,TRBV2,TRBD1,TRBJ1-1,CASSKEQGEGAFF,TGTGCCAGCTCCAAAGAACAGGGGGAGGGAGCTTTCTTT
.,TRBV7-3,TRBD1,TRBJ1-1,CASSLGQTNTEAFF,TGTGCCAGCAGCTTGGGACAGACGAACACTGAAGCTTTCTTT
.,TRBV24-1,.,TRBJ2-3,CATSDPRGGGDTQYF,TGTGCCACCAGTGACCCGCGGGGCGGCGGGGATACGCAGTATTTT
.,TRBV7-3,.,TRBJ1-1,CASSPGPGHTEAFF,TGTGCCAGCAGCCCTGGGCCAGGGCACACTGAAGCTTTCTTT
.,TRBV7-2,TRBD1,TRBJ1-6,CASSPRQGQQSPLHF,TGTGCCAGCAGCCCAAGACAGGGACAACAGTCACCCCTCCACTTT
.,TRBV4-2,.,TRBJ1-1,CASSQAVGADTEAFF,TGTGCCAGCAGCCAAGCCGTAGGGGCAGACACTGAAGCTTTCTTT
.,TRBV4-3,TRBD2,TRBJ2-1,CASSRSLAGDYNEQFF,TGCGCCAGCAGCCGAAGTTTAGCGGGGGACTACAATGAGCAGTTCTTC
.,TRBV6-5,TRBD2,TRBJ2-1,CASTHQGLAGNEQFF,TGTGCCAGCACACATCAGGGACTAGCGGGCAATGAGCAGTTCTTC
.,TRBV2,.,TRBJ2-6,CASSGGSGANVLTF,TGTGCCAGCAGCGGGGGCTCTGGGGCCAACGTCCTGACTTTC
.,TRBV21-1,.,TRBJ2-2,CASSKGGLAGGRRTGELFF,TGTGCCAGCAGCAAAGGGGGACTAGCGGGAGGGAGGAGGACCGGGGAGCTGTTTTTT
.,TRBV11-3,.,TRBJ2-2,CASSSIYSGELFF,TGTGCCAGCAGCTCCATTTACTCCGGGGAGCTGTTTTTT
.,TRBV20-1,.,TRBJ2-2,CSARGPGELFF,TGCAGTGCTAGAGGGCCCGGGGAGCTGTTTTTT
.,TRBV5-4,TRBD1,TRBJ1-3,CASSPDRGSGNTIYF,TGTGCCAGCAGCCCGGACAGGGGCTCTGGAAACACCATATATTTT
.,TRBV7-2,.,TRBJ1-2,CASSLFTSGYTF,TGTGCCAGCAGCTTATTCACAAGTGGCTACACCTTC
.,TRBV19,TRBD1,TRBJ1-1,CASRSKGQGTLNTEAFF,TGTGCCAGTAGATCTAAGGGACAGGGAACTTTGAACACTGAAGCTTTCTTT
.,TRBV24-1,TRBD1,TRBJ1-2,CATSGQAGNGYTF,TGTGCCACCTCGGGACAGGCAGGTAATGGCTACACCTTC
.,TRBV15,TRBD1,TRBJ2-4,CATSSYGTGVLLAKNIQYF,TGTGCCACCAGCAGCTACGGGACAGGGGTTTTACTAGCCAAAAACATTCAGTACTTC
once,TRBV19,.,TRBJ1-1,CASRDSYTEAFF,TGTGCCAGTAGAGACAGTTACACTGAAGCTTTCTTT
.,TRBV2,TRBD1,TRBJ2-7,CASSNDRVDEQYF,TGTGCCAGCAGTAACGACAGGGTGGACGAGCAGTACTTC
.,TRBV7-9,TRBD2,TRBJ2-1,CASSPRVREGRLYNEQFF,TGTGCCAGCAGCCCCCGCGTGCGGGAGGGCCGGTTGTACAATGAGCAGTTCTTC
.,TRBV19,TRBD1,TRBJ1-2,CASSLTGGIGYTF,TGTGCCAGTAGTCTCACAGGGGGCATTGGCTACACCTTC
few,TRBV5-1,TRBD1,TRBJ1-6,CASSGNRDRGYNSPLHF,TGCGCCAGCAGCGGTAACCGGGACAGGGGCTATAATTCACCCCTCCACTTT
.,TRBV7-2,TRBD1,TRBJ1-6,CASGRTGPNSPLHF,TGTGCCAGCGGTCGGACAGGGCCTAATTCACCCCTCCACTTT